These 31 T cell receptor beta chains were all obtained from the same sample, sequenced in a study of blood T cell repertoires in COVID-19. Profiling relied on immunoSEQ multiplex PCR, and the TCRdb table lists in-frame clones only, not all of them. The sample yields fewer than 200,000 clones, around 90% seen once. Material for sequencing was peripheral blood. The receptor set was obtained from a woman in her sixties or seventies who had recovered from COVID-19.

The DNA for the CDR3 is TGTGCCAGTAGTATAGGGGGGACAGGGGTGAATCAGCCCCAGCATTTT. This translates into CASSIGGTGVNQPQHF. The genes are TRBV19 and TRBJ1-5; 10 bases map to TRBD1. Germline CDR1 LNHDA, CDR2 SQIVND (reference sequence). V lost 1 base, J lost 4 bases, and 4 bases stayed unmatched. The CDR3 covers 16 residues.

This clone was counted once. The chain joins TRBV6-6 to TRBJ2-3; TRBD2 matches 9 bases. The CDR3 runs to 12 residues. With 5 bases clipped from V and 9 bases from J, the junction kept 3 bases outside the gene matches. The germline gives CDR1 MNHNY, CDR2 SVGAGI (reference sequence). The CDR3 reads CASSRLAETQYF. The CDR3, as DNA: TGTGCCAGCAGTAGACTAGCGGAGACGCAGTATTTT.

The chain combines TRBV2 with TRBJ2-1; possible D gene TRBD2, 7 bases. V shed 7 bases and J shed 5 bases, with 15 bases lying between them. Germline V gene sequence: CDR1 SNHLY, CDR2 FYNNEI. The CDR3 is made up of 14 amino acids. The DNA of the CDR3 is TGTGCCAGCACCTCCGAAGGGGGGGACAATGAGCAGTTCTTC. Translated: CASTSEGGDNEQFF.

The chain uses TRBV24-1 and TRBJ2-2; 7 nucleotides line up with TRBD1. Germline V CDR1 and CDR2: KGHDR, SFDVKD. V shed 4 bases and J 2 bases; nucleotides not matched to a gene: 6. CDR3 length: 16 amino acids. The CDR3, as DNA: TGTGCCACCAGTGAAAGGGGGCGCCCCAACACCGGGGAGCTGTTTTTT. It codes for CATSERGRPNTGELFF.

The V and J genes are TRBV4-3 and TRBJ1-5; 10 nucleotides match TRBD1. V was pared by 3 bases and J by 7 bases, with 3 bases of the junction left unmatched. CDR1 is LGHNA, CDR2 YSLEER, per germline. The CDR3 is 14 residues long. CDR3 protein: CASSQGQGRQPQHF. CDR3 nucleotide sequence: TGCGCCAGCAGCCAGGGACAGGGGAGGCAGCCCCAGCATTTT.

The chain uses TRBV30 and TRBJ2-3; 10 positions agree with TRBD2. With 8 bases clipped from V and 6 bases from J, the junction kept 17 bases outside the gene matches. Germline lookup yields CDR1 GTSNPN and CDR2 SVGIG (reference sequence). The CDR3 has 16 amino acids. The CDR3 region is CAGRKGGAGGRDTQYF. CDR3 DNA sequence: TGTGCCGGACGTAAGGGAGGAGCGGGGGGGCGGGATACGCAGTATTTT.

The count of this clone is one. The V and J genes are TRBV28 and TRBJ1-2; D possibly corresponds to TRBD1 (5 bases). This CDR3 has 15 amino acids. CDR1 is MDHEN and CDR2 is SYDVKM in the germline V gene. Deletions cut 6 bases from V and 1 base from J, with 15 bases between. CDR3 loop: CASSANGGVNYGYTF. In DNA form, the CDR3 reads TGTGCCAGCAGCGCTAACGGGGGGGTTAACTATGGCTACACCTTC.

V gene TRBV3-1 (or the pseudogene TRBV3-2) combines with J gene TRBJ2-1; the match to TRBD2 covers 10 bases. Germline V gives CDR1 LGHDT, CDR2 YNNKEL (reference sequence). The CDR3 is 14 amino acids. V trimming: 4 bases; J trimming: 7 bases; junction bases outside the gene matches: 4. CDR3 protein: CASSLSGGGNEQFF. The CDR3 DNA follows: TGTGCCAGCAGCCTCAGCGGGGGGGGAAATGAGCAGTTCTTC.

The chain combines TRBV2 with TRBJ2-5; no clear D gene. The germline V gene has CDR1 SNHLY and CDR2 FYNNEI. The CDR3 is 12 amino acids. Trimming removed 11 bases from V and 7 bases from J, with 17 bases in between. The CDR3 region has the DNA TGTGCCTGCTCAAGCGATCCGGGGACCCAGTACTTC. Its protein is CACSSDPGTQYF. Together with reference TRBV2 and TRBJ2-5, the CDR3 gives the full variable domain: EPEVTQTPSHQVTQMGQEVILRCVPISNHLYFYWYRQILGQKVEFLVSFYNNEISEKSEIFDDQFSVERPDGSNFTLKIRSTKLEDSAMYFCACSSDPGTQYFGPGTRLLVL.

V usage is TRBV25-1 and J usage is TRBJ1-2, with D uncertain. The germline CDR1 and CDR2 sequences are MGHDK and SYGVNS. The CDR3 is 17 residues long. The ends were cut back, 2 bases at V and 4 bases at J, with 20 bases in the middle. The CDR3 nucleotides read TGTGCCAGCAGTGAAGGAGGCTCGGCAGATTTAATCTATGGCTACACCTTC. It translates to CASSEGGSADLIYGYTF.

V is TRBV11-2 and J is TRBJ2-1; 11 nucleotides agree with TRBD2. This CDR3 comprises 18 residues. Germline V gene data show CDR1 as SGHAT and CDR2 as FQNNGV. The J segment lost 0 bases and the V segment lost 1 base, leaving 5 bases of the junction unmatched. CDR3 sequence reads: CASSLGTSGRSSYNEQFF. The CDR3 nucleotides are TGTGCCAGCAGCTTAGGGACTAGCGGGCGGAGCTCCTACAATGAGCAGTTCTTC.

The chain links TRBV4-1 to TRBJ2-5, with TRBD2 as a possible D gene (6 bases). V lost 4 bases and J lost 7, with 16 bases in between. Germline lookup yields CDR1 MGHRA and CDR2 YSYEKL. The CDR3 is made up of 14 amino acids. In DNA form, the CDR3 reads TGCGCCAGCAGCCCGTCTCTCCTGGGAGGGACCCAGTACTTC. Translated, it gives CASSPSLLGGTQYF.

The chain is built from TRBV27 and TRBJ1-2, with D unresolved. CDR3 length: 15 residues. Germline V gene sequence: CDR1 MNHEY, CDR2 SMNVEV (reference sequence). Trimming removed 6 bases at V and 2 bases at J, with 16 bases between. The CDR3 DNA reads as TGTGCCAGCAGAAACCCGGTACAGTACAACTATGGCTACACCTTC. Amino acids: CASRNPVQYNYGYTF.

The CDR3 nucleotides are TGTGCCAGTAGTATAGATGGCGGAGGGGCGAACACCGGGGAGCTGTTTTTT. This translates into CASSIDGGGANTGELFF. V gene TRBV19 combines with J gene TRBJ2-2, with D perhaps TRBD2 (6 bases). Germline V gene data show CDR1 as LNHDA and CDR2 as SQIVND (reference sequence). Trimming took off 0 bases at V and 0 bases at J, with 11 bases between the two ends. The CDR3 length is 17 residues.

The CDR3 coding sequence is TGTGCCAACTCCCCCCAGGGGGCCTATGGCTACACCTTC. This sequence encodes CANSPQGAYGYTF. The chain combines TRBV28 with TRBJ1-2, with TRBD1 identical over 8 bases. Trimming at V came to 10 bases and at J to 4 bases, leaving 8 bases not matched to a gene. The CDR3 is 13 residues long. CDR1 MDHEN and CDR2 SYDVKM come from the germline V gene.

The rearrangement uses TRBV7-3 and TRBJ2-7, with D hard to call. V was clipped by 5 bases and J by 0 bases, with 14 bases between them. The CDR3 has 15 residues. The V gene's germline CDR1 is SGHTA and CDR2 FQGTGA. Here the CDR3 reads CASSPPGVGSYEQYF. The CDR3 coding sequence is TGTGCCAGCAGCCCTCCAGGCGTTGGCTCCTACGAGCAGTACTTC.

The chain recombines TRBV28 with TRBJ1-5; 8 bases match TRBD1. Germline V CDR1 and CDR2: MDHEN, SYDVKM. The CDR3 totals 15 residues. With V trimmed by 4 bases and J by 2 bases, 4 bases remained unmatched. The CDR3 bases are TGTGCCAGCAGTTCGACAGGGGACGGCAATCAGCCCCAGCATTTT. It specifies CASSSTGDGNQPQHF.

The V gene is TRBV10-3, the J gene TRBJ2-7; 7 bases map to TRBD1. CDR3 length: 14 residues. With 3 bases clipped from V and 4 bases from J, the junction kept 6 bases outside the gene matches. Looked up from germline, CDR1 is ENHRY and CDR2 is SYGVKD. The CDR3 sequence is CAISDRDSGYEQYF. The DNA for the CDR3 is TGTGCCATCAGTGACAGGGACAGCGGTTACGAGCAGTACTTC.

The sample holds one count of this clone. The chain recombines TRBV5-1 with TRBJ1-2; tentative D call: TRBD1 (6 bases). This CDR3 is built from 13 residues. V lost 1 base, J lost 8 bases, and 12 bases lay in between. Per the germline V gene, CDR1 is SGHRS and CDR2 is YFSETQ. DNA for the CDR3: TGCGCCAGCAGCTTGTCAGGGGAAGGAGGCTACACCTTC. It codes for CASSLSGEGGYTF.

The rearrangement uses TRBV5-1 and TRBJ2-3; D unclear. This CDR3 is 14 amino acids long. Germline lookup yields CDR1 SGHRS and CDR2 YFSETQ. Trimming left V 1 base short and J 4 bases short, with 10 bases between. The CDR3 sequence: CASSLLPSPDTQYF. In nucleotides, the CDR3 is TGCGCCAGCAGCTTGCTCCCTAGTCCAGATACGCAGTATTTT.

This clone has only one observation. The chain employs TRBV27 and TRBJ1-5, with D possibly TRBD1 on 6 matching bases. V was cut by 5 bases and J by 6 bases, with 14 bases left in between. Looked up from germline, CDR1 is MNHEY and CDR2 is SMNVEV (reference sequence). The CDR3 consists of 14 residues. The CDR3 DNA follows: TGTGCCAGCAGTCTCCATAGACAGGCTCAGCCCCAGCATTTT. Protein product: CASSLHRQAQPQHF.

The chain combines TRBV2 with TRBJ2-3, with 10 bases identical to TRBD2. V dropped 6 bases and J dropped 1; count of bases not matched to a gene: 4. Germline CDR1 is SNHLY and CDR2 is FYNNEI. CDR3 length: 15 residues. The CDR3 reads CASRETSGGTDTQYF. CDR3 DNA: TGTGCCAGCAGGGAAACTAGCGGGGGCACAGATACGCAGTATTTT.

This chain links TRBV4-1 with TRBJ2-3; the match to TRBD2 covers 9 bases. The CDR3 loop spans 18 amino acids. Per germline, CDR1 MGHRA and CDR2 YSYEKL. J lost 2 bases, V lost 0 bases, and 9 bases had no gene match. DNA of the CDR3: TGCGCCAGCAGCCAAGATCCGTCTAGCGGGACCAACACAGATACGCAGTATTTT. Translation gives CASSQDPSSGTNTDTQYF.

The chain joins TRBV5-1 to TRBJ2-3; 11 bases match TRBD1. V was pared by 4 bases and J by 2 bases, with 3 bases of the junction left unmatched. Germline V CDR1 and CDR2: SGHRS, YFSETQ. The CDR3 is 15 amino acids. In nucleotides, the CDR3 is TGCGCCAGCAGCCCTGGACAGGGGGCCACAGATACGCAGTATTTT. It encodes CASSPGQGATDTQYF.

This sequence joins TRBV6-5 and TRBJ2-1; D perhaps matches TRBD1 (6 bases). Trimming pared 8 bases from V and 1 base from J, leaving 12 bases between. Germline V lookup: CDR1 MNHEY, CDR2 SVGAGI. CDR3 size: 14 residues. The CDR3: CASLSRGSYNEQFF. CDR3 nucleotides: TGTGCCAGCCTATCCAGGGGTTCCTACAATGAGCAGTTCTTC.

The V and J genes are TRBV3-1 (or the pseudogene TRBV3-2) and TRBJ1-4, with 7 bases aligning to TRBD1. Per the germline V gene, CDR1 is LGHDT and CDR2 is YNNKEL (reference sequence). Trimming removed 1 base from V and 1 base from J; junction bases left unmatched: 0. This CDR3 is built from 15 residues. CDR3 in amino acids: CASSQGDRTNEKLFF. CDR3 coding DNA: TGTGCCAGCAGCCAAGGGGACAGAACTAATGAAAAACTGTTTTTT.

This rearrangement joins TRBV19 to TRBJ2-1, with 10 bases matching TRBD2. CDR1 is LNHDA and CDR2 is SQIVND in the germline V gene (reference sequence). The J segment lost 5 bases and the V segment lost 5 bases, leaving 6 bases of the junction unmatched. This CDR3 has 15 amino acids. The CDR3 loop reads CASSSGTSVNNEQFF. CDR3 nucleotides: TGTGCCAGTAGTTCCGGGACTAGCGTTAACAATGAGCAGTTCTTC.

V usage is TRBV12-3 or TRBV12-4 and J usage is TRBJ1-2; TRBD1 aligns across 8 bases. Trimming at V came to 5 bases and at J to 8 bases, leaving 4 bases not matched to a gene. The CDR3 is 12 residues long. The DNA of the CDR3 is TGTGCCAGCAGTCAGGGGGCCTGGGGCTACACCTTC. Its protein is CASSQGAWGYTF.

This clone was detected only a few times. The rearrangement uses TRBV10-3 and TRBJ2-1, with no clear D. Germline V lookup: CDR1 ENHRY, CDR2 SYGVKD. The CDR3 extends over 15 amino acids. The ends were cut back, 0 bases at V and 0 bases at J, with 6 bases in the middle. The CDR3 loop is CAISESEYSYNEQFF. The CDR3 DNA reads TGTGCCATCAGTGAGTCGGAGTACTCCTACAATGAGCAGTTCTTC.

The chain uses TRBV29-1 and TRBJ2-7; TRBD1 aligns across 7 bases. Trimming at V came to 5 bases and at J to 7 bases, leaving 8 bases not matched to a gene. CDR1 and CDR2 (germline): SQVTM, ANQGSEA. The CDR3 is 12 amino acids. The CDR3 reads CSVRQGPGEQYF. The CDR3 DNA reads as TGCAGCGTTCGACAGGGTCCGGGGGAGCAGTACTTC.

This clone has just a few counts. V and J are TRBV7-6 and TRBJ2-5; 7 positions match TRBD2. Germline V gene sequence: CDR1 SGHVS, CDR2 FNYEAQ. After removal of 1 base from V and 7 bases from J, the junction contained 9 bases not matched to a gene. The CDR3 covers 15 residues. CDR3 residues: CASSLGGAGEGTQYF. DNA for the CDR3: TGTGCCAGCAGCTTAGGGGGTGCTGGGGAGGGGACCCAGTACTTC. The full variable domain, completed using reference TRBV7-6 and TRBJ2-5, is GAGVSQSPRYKVTKRGQDVALRCDPISGHVSLYWYRQALGQGPEFLTYFNYEAQQDKSGLPNDRFSAERPEGSISTLTIQRTEQRDSAMYRCASSLGGAGEGTQYFGPGTRLLVL.